Below, 28 T cell receptor beta chains from the same sample are listed, as sequenced in a study of cytomegalovirus exposure and HLA in healthy donors. Primers: 60 Vbeta forward and 13 Jbeta reverse. TCRdb keeps only in-frame clones here, not all; method: immunoSEQ multiplex PCR. The table records 55,000 to 80,000 clones, roughly four fifths of them present only once. Sequenced input: PBMCs. All receptors derive from a man aged 18 to 30 in good health and CMV-seronegative.

The V gene is TRBV9, the J gene TRBJ2-3; 10 bases align to TRBD2. The V segment lost 1 base and the J segment 5 bases; nucleotides outside the gene matches: 4. The CDR3 extends over 15 amino acids. Per germline, CDR1 SGDLS and CDR2 YYNGEE. This CDR3 reads CASSVFSGGLDTQYF. CDR3 DNA sequence: TGTGCCAGCAGCGTATTTAGCGGGGGGTTAGATACGCAGTATTTT.

This chain's CDR3 is CSASVQNQPQHF. Here the CDR3 DNA reads TGCAGCGCCTCCGTACAGAATCAGCCCCAGCATTTT. The chain combines TRBV29-1 with TRBJ1-5; no clear D. The germline V gene has CDR1 SQVTM and CDR2 ANQGSEA. CDR3 size: 12 residues. The V end was cut by 7 bases, the J end by 4 bases, with 11 bases between. Supplemented by reference TRBV29-1 and TRBJ1-5, the full variable domain reads SAVISQKPSRDICQRGTSLTIQCQVDSQVTMMFWYRQQPGQSLTLIATANQGSEATYESGFVIDKFPISRPNLTFSTLTVSNMSPEDSSIYLCSASVQNQPQHFGDGTRLSIL.

This clone was picked up a small number of times. The chain is built from TRBV7-9 and TRBJ1-5, with a weak D call TRBD1 (6 bases). Germline CDR1 and CDR2: SEHNR and FQNEAQ (reference sequence). Trimming left V 2 bases short and J 4 bases short, with 9 bases between. The CDR3 has 14 residues. The CDR3 DNA follows: TGTGCCAGCAGCTTAACAGGGTCGAATCAGCCCCAGCATTTT. It yields the protein CASSLTGSNQPQHF. The full variable domain, in which reference TRBV7-9 and TRBJ1-5 provide the parts outside the CDR3, is DTGVSQNPRHKITKRGQNVTFRCDPISEHNRLYWYRQTLGQGPEFLTYFQNEAQLEKSRLLSDRFSAERPKGSFSTLEIQRTEQGDSAMYLCASSLTGSNQPQHFGDGTRLSIL.

This rearrangement joins TRBV5-8 to TRBJ1-5; D perhaps matches TRBD1 (5 bases). Trimming cost V 3 bases and J 1 base, with 11 bases left between them. Looked up from germline, CDR1 is SGHTS and CDR2 is YDEGEE. The CDR3 covers 15 residues. In DNA form, the CDR3 reads TGTGCCAGCAGCTGGGGGGGTATGAGCAATCAGCCCCAGCATTTT. This translates into CASSWGGMSNQPQHF.

This clone was seen a handful of times. This rearrangement joins TRBV5-6 to TRBJ2-7; TRBD2 is a possible D gene (5 bases). Looked up from germline, CDR1 is SGHDT and CDR2 is YYEEEE. V was pared by 2 bases and J by 2 bases, with 11 bases between. The CDR3 runs to 14 residues. The CDR3 loop is CASSFPGLAYEQYF. The CDR3 region has the DNA TGTGCCAGCAGCTTCCCGGGATTAGCCTACGAGCAGTACTTC.

This chain joins TRBV7-2 and TRBJ1-1; no clear D gene. The CDR3 is 14 amino acids. Trimming took 5 bases from V and 8 from J, leaving 18 bases between them. CDR1 is SGHTA, CDR2 FQGNSA, per germline. CDR3 sequence (DNA): TGTGCCAGCAGCCCATCGAGCGGACGACCCGAAGCTTTCTTT. Translation gives CASSPSSGRPEAFF.

The chain carries TRBV28 and TRBJ1-3; TRBD1 is a possible D gene (5 bases). V lost 2 bases, J lost 2 bases, and 16 bases lay in between. The CDR3 has 17 amino acids. Germline V CDR1 and CDR2: MDHEN, SYDVKM. CDR3 protein: CASSLVLRGGPGNTIYF. CDR3 nucleotides: TGTGCCAGCAGTTTAGTATTGAGGGGAGGACCTGGAAACACCATATATTTT.

The rearrangement joins TRBV19 to TRBJ1-2; D may be TRBD1 (6 bases). Looked up from germline, CDR1 is LNHDA and CDR2 is SQIVND (reference sequence). Between the trimmed V and J ends, which lost 4 bases and 2 bases, there was a span of 11 bases. The CDR3 is 14 amino acids. The CDR3 here is CASSTGGRNYGYTF. The CDR3 DNA follows: TGTGCCAGTAGTACTGGGGGCAGGAACTATGGCTACACCTTC.

The chain has TRBV4-1 and TRBJ1-4; the match to TRBD1 covers 8 bases. The V segment lost 4 bases and the J segment 0 bases; nucleotides outside the gene matches: 16. The CDR3 has 20 residues. Per germline, CDR1 MGHRA and CDR2 YSYEKL. Here the CDR3 DNA reads TGCGCCAGCAGCCGCCAGGGGGGACAGGAGTTTCGTACAACTAATGAAAAACTGTTTTTT. This codes for CASSRQGGQEFRTTNEKLFF.

The CDR3: CASSVVSGGLGNEQFF. For the CDR3, the DNA is TGTGCCAGCAGCGTAGTTAGCGGGGGGCTCGGAAATGAGCAGTTCTTC. The V gene is TRBV9, the J gene TRBJ2-1, with 10 bases that match TRBD2. V shed 0 bases and J 7 bases; nucleotides not matched to a gene: 7. CDR3 size: 16 residues. The germline gives CDR1 SGDLS, CDR2 YYNGEE.

This clone was detected only a few times. The rearrangement uses TRBV30 and TRBJ1-1; D uncertain. This CDR3 has 12 residues. Trimming stripped 2 bases from V and 7 bases from J, with 11 bases between. Germline CDR1 GTSNPN, CDR2 SVGIG (reference sequence). DNA for the CDR3: TGTGCCTGGAGTCGGTCGGCAGGTGAAGCTTTCTTT. Its translation is CAWSRSAGEAFF.

The genes are TRBV18 and TRBJ1-1; 8 nucleotides line up with TRBD1. Germline CDR1 reads KGHSH; CDR2 reads LQKENI. The CDR3 is 20 amino acids. After removal of 0 bases from V and 1 base from J, the junction contained 16 bases not matched to a gene. The CDR3, as DNA: TGTGCCAGCTCACCACCCTTATTCAAACAGGGGGAAGGGCCGAACACTGAAGCTTTCTTT. This codes for CASSPPLFKQGEGPNTEAFF. The full variable domain, rest sourced from reference TRBV18 and TRBJ1-1, is NAGVMQNPRHLVRRRGQEARLRCSPMKGHSHVYWYRQLPEEGLKFMVYLQKENIIDESGMPKERFSAEFPKEGPSILRIQQVVRGDSAAYFCASSPPLFKQGEGPNTEAFFGQGTRLTVV.

This chain joins TRBV9 and TRBJ1-1; 7 bases are a match to TRBD1. J was trimmed by 0 bases and V by 4 bases; bases with no gene match: 9. Germline V gene sequence: CDR1 SGDLS, CDR2 YYNGEE. The CDR3 runs to 16 residues. CDR3 sequence reads: CASSRGQATMNTEAFF. The CDR3 DNA reads as TGTGCCAGCAGCCGCGGACAGGCTACGATGAACACTGAAGCTTTCTTT.

The chain carries TRBV2 and TRBJ1-1, with 8 bases identical to TRBD1. Looked up from germline, CDR1 is SNHLY and CDR2 is FYNNEI. The CDR3 has 14 residues. Trimming removed 1 base from V and 5 bases from J; junction bases left unmatched: 3. CDR3 amino acids: CASSEETGGTEAFF. CDR3 in DNA: TGTGCCAGCAGTGAAGAAACAGGGGGAACTGAAGCTTTCTTT.

This clone was recorded once. One end of the junction is discordant with germline, which a read error may explain. The chain couples TRBV2 to TRBJ2-1; TRBD2 matches at 11 bases. Per the germline V gene, CDR1 is SNHLY and CDR2 is FYNNEI. The CDR3 contains 14 residues. This chain's CDR3 is CASREGLAGSEQFF. The CDR3 region has the DNA TGTGCCAGCAGAGAAGGACTAGCGGGTAGTGAGCAGTTCTTC.

The chain is built from TRBV15 and TRBJ1-4; D unclear. The CDR3 runs to 14 residues. Germline V gives CDR1 LNHNV, CDR2 YYDKDF (reference sequence). Deletions cut 0 bases from V and 4 bases from J, with 6 bases between. In nucleotides, the CDR3 is TGTGCCACCAGCAGAGATCAGTTTAATGAAAAACTGTTTTTT. Translation gives CATSRDQFNEKLFF. Based on the CDR3 plus reference TRBV15 and TRBJ1-4, the full variable domain is DAMVIQNPRYQVTQFGKPVTLSCSQTLNHNVMYWYQQKSSQAPKLLFHYYDKDFNNEADTPDNFQSRRPNTSFCFLDIRSPGLGDTAMYLCATSRDQFNEKLFFGSGTQLSVL.

Details on this clone: The junction does not match germline at one end; this may be a read error. This chain joins TRBV28 and TRBJ2-7; 9 bases map to TRBD1. This CDR3 contains 15 residues. Germline V gene lookup returns CDR1 MDHEN and CDR2 SYDVKM. For the CDR3, the DNA is TGTGCCAGCAGTTCACCGGGACAGGGTAGGAATGAGCGGTACTTC. Translated, it gives CASSSPGQGRNERYF.

The V gene is TRBV27, the J gene TRBJ2-7; tentative D call: TRBD2 (6 bases). The CDR3 runs 16 residues. In germline, CDR1 is MNHEY, CDR2 SMNVEV (reference sequence). Trimming stripped 4 bases from V and 6 bases from J, with 22 bases between. CDR3: CASSYLLAGGMSEQYF. The CDR3 DNA reads TGTGCCAGCAGTTACCTCCTAGCAGGAGGGATGAGCGAGCAGTACTTC.

The V and J genes are TRBV5-1 and TRBJ2-1; 10 positions match TRBD2. This CDR3 spans 15 amino acids. Per germline, CDR1 SGHRS and CDR2 YFSETQ. J was trimmed by 2 bases and V by 2 bases; bases with no gene match: 1. The CDR3 is CASSLAGGAYNEQFF. CDR3 nucleotides: TGCGCCAGCAGCTTAGCGGGAGGGGCCTACAATGAGCAGTTCTTC. The whole variable domain, filled in from reference TRBV5-1 and TRBJ2-1, reads KAGVTQTPRYLIKTRGQQVTLSCSPISGHRSVSWYQQTPGQGLQFLFEYFSETQRNKGNFPGRFSGRQFSNSRSEMNVSTLELGDSALYLCASSLAGGAYNEQFFGPGTRLTVL.

V and J are TRBV5-1 and TRBJ2-3, with D hard to call. CDR1 is SGHRS, CDR2 YFSETQ, per germline. The CDR3 runs to 13 residues. Trimming removed 3 bases from V and 4 bases from J, with 9 bases in between. The chain's CDR3 is CASSYNMADTQYF. CDR3 sequence (DNA): TGCGCCAGCAGCTACAACATGGCAGATACGCAGTATTTT.

The chain is built from TRBV7-2 and TRBJ1-2; 7 nucleotides match TRBD1. The germline CDR1 and CDR2 sequences are SGHTA and FQGNSA. J was trimmed by 4 bases and V by 5 bases; bases with no gene match: 10. The CDR3 loop spans 15 amino acids. CDR3 DNA sequence: TGTGCCAGCAGCCTCGACAGGGATCAAATCTATGGCTACACCTTC. Translation gives CASSLDRDQIYGYTF. The variable domain in full, with the rest retrieved from reference TRBV7-2 and TRBJ1-2, is GAGVSQSPSNKVTEKGKDVELRCDPISGHTALYWYRQSLGQGLEFLIYFQGNSAPDKSGLPSDRFSAERTGGSVSTLTIQRTQQEDSAVYLCASSLDRDQIYGYTFGSGTRLTVV.

CDR3 DNA sequence: TGTGCCAGCAGCTTAGCGACAGGGGGATTGGTTACGCAGTATTTT. It codes for CASSLATGGLVTQYF. V and J are TRBV7-8 and TRBJ2-3; 9 bases match TRBD1. CDR3 length equals 15 residues. V gave up 0 bases and J gave up 8 bases; unmatched junction bases: 6. The germline CDR1 and CDR2 sequences are SGHVS and FQNEAQ. Filled out from reference TRBV7-8 and TRBJ2-3, the complete variable domain reads GAGVSQSPRYKVAKRGQDVALRCDPISGHVSLFWYQQALGQGPEFLTYFQNEAQLDKSGLPSDRFFAERPEGSVSTLKIQRTQQEDSAVYLCASSLATGGLVTQYFGPGTRLTVL.

The chain carries TRBV11-2 and TRBJ2-7; the D gene is possibly TRBD2 (6 bases). This CDR3 comprises 15 residues. Trimming removed 5 bases from V and 0 bases from J, with 14 bases in between. The germline gives CDR1 SGHAT, CDR2 FQNNGV. The CDR3 DNA reads as TGTGCCAGCAGCCCAGACCCGACTAGCTCCTACGAGCAGTACTTC. Protein: CASSPDPTSSYEQYF.

This clone appeared a few times. The rearrangement links TRBV5-6 to TRBJ1-3; 7 bases align to TRBD1. CDR1 and CDR2 from the germline V gene are SGHDT and YYEEEE. V lost 4 bases to trimming and J lost 1 base; unmatched junction nucleotides: 11. The CDR3 is 17 residues long. CDR3 coding DNA: TGTGCCAGCAGCCTTGCGACAGGGAAAATATCTGGAAACACCATATATTTT. This translates into CASSLATGKISGNTIYF.

The chain joins TRBV11-3 to TRBJ1-2; TRBD1 agrees at 7 bases. The CDR3 consists of 13 residues. The junction had 6 bases not matched to a gene; V was cut back by 5 bases and J by 6 bases. Germline CDR1 reads SGHNT; CDR2 reads YENEEA. DNA of the CDR3: TGTGCCAGCAGCCGCACAGGGGTCGATGGCTACACCTTC. This codes for CASSRTGVDGYTF.

This chain connects TRBV2 to TRBJ1-5; 11 bases map to TRBD1. Germline V CDR1 and CDR2: SNHLY, FYNNEI. V dropped 8 bases and J dropped 6; count of bases not matched to a gene: 6. The CDR3 is 14 residues long. The CDR3 reads CASGMDRGRQPQHF. In nucleotides, the CDR3 is TGTGCCAGCGGAATGGACAGGGGGCGTCAGCCCCAGCATTTT.

In its sample, this clone was seen a few times. The chain has TRBV5-1 and TRBJ1-2, with 10 bases matching TRBD1. The trim removed 4 bases at V and 3 bases at J, leaving 6 bases unmatched. Germline V gene data show CDR1 as SGHRS and CDR2 as YFSETQ. CDR3 length: 15 residues. The CDR3 DNA follows: TGCGCCAGCAGCCCGACAGGGGGCGAGCACTATGGCTACACCTTC. The encoded protein is CASSPTGGEHYGYTF.

The chain is built from TRBV6-1 and TRBJ1-6; D uncertain. This CDR3 is built from 14 residues. V lost 3 bases to trimming and J lost 10 bases, with 13 bases between them. The V gene's germline CDR1 is MNHNS and CDR2 SASEGT. CDR3 bases: TGTGCCAGCAGTGAGGCGTGGGGAGGATCACCCCTCCACTTT. The encoded protein is CASSEAWGGSPLHF.